Listed here are 13 T cell receptor beta chains from one sample, sequenced in a study of cytomegalovirus exposure and HLA in healthy donors. PCR involved 60 Vbeta and 13 Jbeta primers. Generated by immunoSEQ multiplex PCR, the TCRdb table keeps only in-frame clones and is missing some. The sample shows 100,000 to 150,000 clones, 78% of them seen only once. The specimen was PBMCs. The source is a man between 40 and 49 years old in good health and CMV-seronegative.

This chain uses TRBV5-1 with TRBJ2-1, with 8 bases aligning to TRBD2. V dropped 0 bases and J dropped 5; count of bases not matched to a gene: 4. CDR3 length: 15 amino acids. CDR1 and CDR2 from the germline V gene are SGHRS and YFSETQ. CDR3 residues: CASSLAGGINNEQFF. Written as DNA, the CDR3 is TGCGCCAGCAGCTTGGCGGGGGGGATCAACAATGAGCAGTTCTTC.

V and J are TRBV7-2 and TRBJ2-1; a possible D gene is TRBD1 (6 bases). V gave up 3 bases and J gave up 6 bases, with 18 bases separating them. CDR1 and CDR2 from the germline V gene are SGHTA and FQGNSA. The CDR3 length is 16 residues. CDR3 protein: CASSFDLGGSSNEQFF. DNA for the CDR3: TGTGCCAGCAGCTTCGACCTAGGGGGATCGAGCAATGAGCAGTTCTTC.

The chain recombines TRBV19 with TRBJ1-1; 8 nucleotides match TRBD1. CDR3 length: 15 amino acids. The ends lost 6 bases at V and 7 bases at J; junction bases unmatched: 13. Germline lookup yields CDR1 LNHDA and CDR2 SQIVND (reference sequence). CDR3 sequence (DNA): TGTGCCAGTAGCCCCCTGGCAGGGGGCGAGGGTGAAGCTTTCTTT. It specifies CASSPLAGGEGEAFF.

This chain's CDR3 is CASSIRTGTGELFF. CDR3 DNA sequence: TGCGCCAGCAGCATCAGGACAGGGACCGGGGAGCTGTTTTTT. The rearrangement links TRBV5-1 to TRBJ2-2; 8 bases are shared with TRBD1. V trimming: 4 bases; J trimming: 5 bases; junction bases outside the gene matches: 4. This CDR3 comprises 14 residues. CDR1 and CDR2 (germline): SGHRS, YFSETQ. Variable domain in full (rest from reference TRBV5-1 and TRBJ2-2): KAGVTQTPRYLIKTRGQQVTLSCSPISGHRSVSWYQQTPGQGLQFLFEYFSETQRNKGNFPGRFSGRQFSNSRSEMNVSTLELGDSALYLCASSIRTGTGELFFGEGSRLTVL.

In its sample, this clone was seen once. The V call is TRBV10-2, the J call TRBJ1-1; weak D call: TRBD1 (6 bases). Trimming left V 5 bases short and J 4 bases short, with 11 bases between. The CDR3 consists of 13 residues. Germline V lookup: CDR1 WSHSY, CDR2 SAAADI. The CDR3 nucleotides read TGCGCCAGCAGTCAGGGAGGGGGCACTGAAGCTTTCTTT. As protein: CASSQGGGTEAFF.

The rearrangement joins TRBV30 to TRBJ2-3; 15 bases align to TRBD2. The CDR3 consists of 16 residues. The germline CDR1 and CDR2 sequences are GTSNPN and SVGIG (reference sequence). J lost 5 bases, V lost 2 bases, and 5 bases had no gene match. The CDR3 loop reads CAWSMGLAGGGDTQYF. Here the CDR3 DNA reads TGTGCCTGGAGTATGGGACTAGCGGGGGGTGGAGATACGCAGTATTTT.

V usage is TRBV6-6 and J usage is TRBJ2-7; no definite D call. CDR3 length equals 14 residues. In germline, CDR1 is MNHNY, CDR2 SVGAGI (reference sequence). Trimming removed 0 bases from V and 5 bases from J, with 11 bases in between. The CDR3, as DNA: TGTGCCAGCAGTTACTCGATAGTTTCGGACGAGCAGTACTTC. Translated, it gives CASSYSIVSDEQYF.

The CDR3 bases are TGCGCCAGCAGCCAAGAGGCACCCCGATCACCCCTCCACTTT. Translated, it gives CASSQEAPRSPLHF. This chain links TRBV4-1 with TRBJ1-6; D call uncertain. The CDR3 contains 14 residues. Trimming cost V 0 bases and J 10 bases, with 10 bases left between them. Germline-derived CDR1 and CDR2 are MGHRA and YSYEKL.

The chain is built from TRBV7-2 and TRBJ1-2, with a tentative D call TRBD1 (6 bases). V lost 5 bases, J lost 4 bases, and 17 bases lay in between. There are 15 residues in the CDR3. Germline V gives CDR1 SGHTA, CDR2 FQGNSA. Here the CDR3 reads CASSGSGGAGYGYTF. The CDR3 nucleotides are TGTGCCAGCAGCGGGAGTGGGGGGGCTGGCTATGGCTACACCTTC. Complete variable domain (other parts from reference TRBV7-2 and TRBJ1-2): GAGVSQSPSNKVTEKGKDVELRCDPISGHTALYWYRQSLGQGLEFLIYFQGNSAPDKSGLPSDRFSAERTGGSVSTLTIQRTQQEDSAVYLCASSGSGGAGYGYTFGSGTRLTVV.

This clone has a handful of counts. The chain's CDR3 is CASSQDLSGGTEAFF. In DNA, the CDR3 is TGCGCCAGCAGCCAAGATCTGTCAGGGGGCACTGAAGCTTTCTTT. The rearrangement uses TRBV4-3 and TRBJ1-1, with 7 nucleotides matching TRBD1. The germline V gene encodes CDR1 LGHNA and CDR2 YSLEER. This CDR3 contains 15 residues. J lost 4 bases, V lost 0 bases, and 5 bases had no gene match.

The chain is built from TRBV19 and TRBJ1-1; TRBD1 might be the D (5 bases). Trimming left V 6 bases short and J 5 bases short, with 16 bases between. The CDR3 is made up of 14 amino acids. Germline V gives CDR1 LNHDA, CDR2 SQIVND (reference sequence). The CDR3 coding sequence is TGTGCCAGTAGCCCTGATGGGGAGGGGACTGAAGCTTTCTTT. It encodes CASSPDGEGTEAFF.

The chain carries TRBV19 and TRBJ1-1; TRBD1 is a possible D gene (5 bases). CDR3 length: 11 residues. CDR1 LNHDA and CDR2 SQIVND come from the germline V gene (reference sequence). Trimming stripped 8 bases from V and 8 bases from J, with 12 bases between. Here the CDR3 DNA reads TGTGCCAGTCGACGGGGGGGAGAAGCTTTCTTT. Its protein product is CASRRGGEAFF.

The rearrangement links TRBV5-5 to TRBJ2-3; no reliable D call. V was trimmed by 5 bases and J by 7 bases, leaving 14 bases between them. CDR1 and CDR2 (germline): SGHKS, YYEKEE (reference sequence). The length of the CDR3 is 13 residues. The CDR3 sequence: CASRQTLEYTQYF. CDR3 DNA sequence: TGTGCCAGCAGGCAGACTTTAGAATATACGCAGTATTTT.